This TCR beta chain was identified in a study of blood T cell repertoires in COVID-19 (dated by TCRdb to 2018 to 2021). Background on the whole study: Samples from collaborators originated in the United States, Italy and Spain and spanned both the acute and convalescent phases of COVID-19. The prospective study material was composed of cDNA or gDNA derived from T cells, B-cell-depleted T cells, or PBMCs. The repertoires were released in a freely available public database meant as a resource for research on the immune response to SARS-CoV-2. The dataset comprised deeply sampled blood TCRbeta repertoires from subjects exposed to, actively infected with, or recovered from COVID-19. The sample metadata nearly always contained a de-identified subject ID, COVID-19 status, age in years and sex. HLA class I and class II types, where available, came from metadata supplied by the sample provider rather than from assay-based typing. The samples were drawn from the first 160 participants of the ongoing ImmuneRACE study and from 1,254 subjects provided by 6 global collaborators. Beyond this particular receptor, the publication reports: Clinical and demographic metadata were provided uncurated, with the amount varying by source and participant.

TCRbeta CDR3 regions were amplified from genomic DNA using the immunoSEQ Assay, a bias-controlled multiplex PCR. The authors processed their data as follows. The number of nucleated cells in each sample was estimated from the amplification of reference gene primers within the assay. To quantify the absolute abundance of each unique TCRbeta CDR3 rearrangement, sequence reads were collapsed and filtered. For each sample, productive Simpson clonality was calculated as the square root of Simpson's diversity index over productive rearrangements. The clones in this table, taken by TCRdb from immuneACCESS, are in-frame only. Not every clone is retained; where verified, under half of the shortfall comes from an unresolved V gene, and the cause of the rest is unknown. V and J calls and clone size follow that table, whereas D and trimming were derived from the DNA. This sample holds over 250,000 clones; 88% were observed only once. Together, the top ten hold around 3% of the sample.

CDR1 and CDR2 are read off the germline V gene (reference sequence) as LGHDT and YNNKEL. The V and J ends are trimmed by 2 bases and 7 bases, leaving 9 bases between them. Reading from cysteine to phenylalanine, the CDR3 counts 13 amino acids. Of the read, only the CDR3 DNA is kept; its 39 bases are in frame from base 1. Note on this clone: Its binding antigen is unknown. One base away there is no much larger clone; base qualities are not given.

Participants in the prospective study were enrolled through a virtual design, were aged roughly 18 to 100 years, and lived in 24 United States geographic areas. In the prospective study, participants were assigned to cohorts based on the clinical history participants reported in a screening survey and a study questionnaire. ImmuneRACE Cohort 3 recovered participants were defined by two consecutive negative NP/OP PCR tests, healthcare professional clearance, or symptom resolution. In the prospective study, whole blood, serum and a nasopharyngeal or oropharyngeal swab were collected from each participant by mobile phlebotomists. Participants in the prospective study had the option to provide additional blood draws and questionnaires over a roughly 2-month period. Prospective study blood samples were shipped either frozen or at room temperature before DNA extraction.

Sequencing used PBMCs or T cells enriched from blood (not recorded which). This receptor chain uses TRBV3-1 (or the pseudogene TRBV3-2) and TRBJ1-5; the D gene is not confidently resolved. The sequence was collected from a woman aged 50 to 65 who had recovered from COVID-19. CDR3 region: CASSQNLQQPQHF. The DNA is as follows: TGTGCCAGCAGCCAAAATTTGCAGCAGCCCCAGCATTTT.